This section outlines one T cell receptor (beta chain) sequence together with its context. As yet, its antigen is unknown. TCRdb reprocessed the reads via MiXCR and lists one record per CDR3 protein. The sample consists of 250,000 to 300,000 distinct CDR3 sequences, roughly 10% of them appearing once. This CDR3 region has 15 residues. CDR1 is SGHDN, CDR2 FVKESK, per germline. Trimming stripped 0 bases from V and 0 bases from J, with 7 bases between. These data originate in a study of T cell repertoires in cytomegalovirus infection. Study-level information: Public TCR beta signatures provided an indication of both CMV infection and a matching HLA type. Study findings and constraints: Summed frequency of public TCR beta families distinguished CMV carriers with the relevant HLA. Predominance within the ex vivo response was attributable to HLA-C-restricted CMV-specific TCR beta clonotypes.

The rearrangement uses TRBV14 and TRBJ2-3; D is undetermined. This clonotype was obtained from a human donor in good health (CMV status not recorded). Some clones in this sample may be carry-over from other donors' samples. What was sequenced was PBMCs. CDR3 in DNA: TGTGCCAGCAGCCAAGATCTGGCTAGCACAGATACGCAGTATTTT. Translating gives CASSQDLASTDTQYF.